These 2 T cell receptor beta chains share one sample of origin, sequenced in a study of monozygotic twins with inflammatory bowel disease. TCRdb reprocessed the 5' RACE reads and keeps a single row for each CDR3 protein, giving no DNA. The sample includes about 380,000 distinct CDR3 sequences. What was sequenced was blood. The source is a human donor with ulcerative colitis or Crohn's disease, or a healthy co-twin of an affected twin (not recorded which).

The CDR3: CASNPRPGNTEAFF. The chain carries TRBV19 and TRBJ1-1. The CDR3 is 14 amino acids. The germline gives CDR1 LNHDA, CDR2 SQIVND (reference sequence).

This chain links TRBV4-3 with TRBJ1-4; TCRdb's D call, TRBD1, is unchecked because there is no DNA. The CDR3 sequence is 16 residues long. Germline CDR1 LGHNA, CDR2 YSLEER. CDR3 sequence reads: CASSQGIGAQNEKLFF.